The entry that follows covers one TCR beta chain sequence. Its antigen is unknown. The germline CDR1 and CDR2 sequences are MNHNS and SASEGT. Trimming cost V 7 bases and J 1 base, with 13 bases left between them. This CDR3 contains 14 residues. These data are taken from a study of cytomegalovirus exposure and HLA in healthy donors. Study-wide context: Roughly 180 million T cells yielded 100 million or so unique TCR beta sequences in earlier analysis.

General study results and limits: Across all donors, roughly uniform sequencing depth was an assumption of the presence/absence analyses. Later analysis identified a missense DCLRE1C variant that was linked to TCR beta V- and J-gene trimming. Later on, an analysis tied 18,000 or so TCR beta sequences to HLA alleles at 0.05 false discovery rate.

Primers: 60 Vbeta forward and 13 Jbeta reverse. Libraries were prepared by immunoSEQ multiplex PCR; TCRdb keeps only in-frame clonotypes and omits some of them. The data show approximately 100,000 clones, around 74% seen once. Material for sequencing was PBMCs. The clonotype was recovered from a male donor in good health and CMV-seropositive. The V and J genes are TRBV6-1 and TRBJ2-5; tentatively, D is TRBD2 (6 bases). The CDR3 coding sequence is TGTGCCAGCATGGGCGGGGACGCCCAAGAGACCCAGTACTTC. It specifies CASMGGDAQETQYF.